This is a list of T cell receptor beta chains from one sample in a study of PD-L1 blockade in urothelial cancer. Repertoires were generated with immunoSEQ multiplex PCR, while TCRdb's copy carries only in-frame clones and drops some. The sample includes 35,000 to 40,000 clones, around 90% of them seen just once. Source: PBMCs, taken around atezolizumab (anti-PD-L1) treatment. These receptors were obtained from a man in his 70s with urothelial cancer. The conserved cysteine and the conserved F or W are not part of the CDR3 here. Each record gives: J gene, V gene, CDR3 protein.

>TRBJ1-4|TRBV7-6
ASSLGQVDEKLF
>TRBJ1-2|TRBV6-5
ASSYSYDRDYGYT
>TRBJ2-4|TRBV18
ASSPQRASLNIQY
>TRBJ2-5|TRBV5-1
ASSFAGRGETQY
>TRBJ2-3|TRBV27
ASSLGLAGGQNTQY
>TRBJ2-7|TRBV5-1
ASSLGQGPYEQY
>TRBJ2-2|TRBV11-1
ASSSRGQGKTGELF
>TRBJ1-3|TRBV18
ASSPISMGASSGNTIY
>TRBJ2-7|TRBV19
ASRYKSTGFGSNYEQY
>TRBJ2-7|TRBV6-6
ASSYIGYEQY
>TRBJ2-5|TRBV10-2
ASSTTGPQETQY
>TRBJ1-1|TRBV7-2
ASSLGQGTEAF
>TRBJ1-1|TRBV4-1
ASSQLWSGGKNTEAF
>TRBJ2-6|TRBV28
ASSFSGISSGANVLT
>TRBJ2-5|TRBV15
ATSRDGSRGETQY
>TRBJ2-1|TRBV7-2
ASSLAQRTSGFGTGNEQF
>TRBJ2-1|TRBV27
ASSPGTVYNEQF
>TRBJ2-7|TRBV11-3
ASSLGGRPYEQY
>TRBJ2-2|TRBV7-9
ASSFQTTGELF
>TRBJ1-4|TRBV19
ASSIVGGEKLF
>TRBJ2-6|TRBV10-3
AISEPRVAGANVLT
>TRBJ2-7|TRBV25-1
ASSEGSRGEQY
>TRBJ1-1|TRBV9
ASSVAPVDTEAF
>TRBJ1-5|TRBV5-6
ASSLAGGSGQPQH
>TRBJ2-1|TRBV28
ASSSPGLAGPNEQF
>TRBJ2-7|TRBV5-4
ASSAATGTGAYEQY
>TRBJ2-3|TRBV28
ASSGGPARDTQY
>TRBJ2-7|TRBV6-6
ASSRGTYEQY
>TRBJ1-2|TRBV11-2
ASSLEPRGGYT
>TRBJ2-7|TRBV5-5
ASSLEDRKTSYEQY
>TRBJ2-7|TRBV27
ASSVAGNSYEQY
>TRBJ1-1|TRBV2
ASSPRGTEAF
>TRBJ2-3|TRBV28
ASSPRTEGPQY
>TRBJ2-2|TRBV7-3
ASSGSGTGELF
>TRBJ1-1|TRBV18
ASSPQQGNTEAF